The TCR beta chain under discussion was sequenced for a study of radiotherapy plus CTLA-4 blockade in lung cancer. Background on the study: Of all patients, around 20% responded objectively and roughly 31% showed disease control. Findings and limits, study-wide: In blood, tumor-derived TCR clones expanded after radiotherapy plus ipilimumab.

The CDR3 runs to 18 residues. Germline CDR1 and CDR2: SNHLY and FYNNEI. V shed 4 bases, J shed 4 bases, and the junction held 16 bases outside the gene matches. Chemo-refractory metastatic non-small-cell lung cancer patients were treated with focal radiation plus CTLA-4 blockade with ipilimumab. Some clones are missing from TCRdb's copy, which holds only in-frame ones; the method was immunoSEQ multiplex PCR. The sample lists 85,000 to 90,000 clones, 85% to 90% occurring once. On this clone itself: The antigen is undetermined.

The V and J genes are TRBV2 and TRBJ1-1, with TRBD1 matching over 9 bases. The receptor was derived from a human donor with non-small cell lung cancer that progressed on radiotherapy plus ipilimumab. Sequencing was performed on peripheral blood, taken from a patient treated with radiotherapy plus ipilimumab. CDR3 residues: CASSAGSGQGRGGTEAFF. The DNA for the CDR3 is TGTGCCAGCAGTGCCGGATCCGGACAGGGGAGGGGGGGCACTGAAGCTTTCTTT. The variable domain in full, completed from reference TRBV2 and TRBJ1-1, reads EPEVTQTPSHQVTQMGQEVILRCVPISNHLYFYWYRQILGQKVEFLVSFYNNEISEKSEIFDDQFSVERPDGSNFTLKIRSTKLEDSAMYFCASSAGSGQGRGGTEAFFGQGTRLTVV.